This TCR beta chain derives from a study of metastatic and nonmetastatic thyroid tumors. TCRdb reanalyzed the PCR reads via MiXCR. The repertoire has just over 14,000 clones, approximately 3.8% of them found once; the top ten carry roughly 26%. In germline, CDR1 is SGHRS, CDR2 YFSETQ. This CDR3 is built from 15 residues. The V end lost 4 bases, the J end lost 4 bases, and 16 bases lay between the germline ends. Every patient underwent thyroid surgery untreated. The sample consisted of tumor tissue. The chain recombines TRBV5-1 with TRBJ2-3; D possibly matches TRBD1 or TRBD2 (7 bases each). This TCR derives from a female donor with papillary thyroid cancer or a benign thyroid nodule (not recorded which). Some clones in this sample may be carry-over from other donors' samples. The CDR3 bases are TGCGCCAGCAGCGCGGGACAGCGGGGCTCAGATACGCAGTATTTT. Translating gives CASSAGQRGSDTQYF.